These 21 T cell receptor beta chains came from one sample sequenced in a study of post-analysis software for immune sequencing data. Notes on the study in general: TRBV5-6, TRBV5-1 and TRBV20-1 belonged to a set of roughly five TRBV segments that were more frequent in patients than controls.

Antigen specificity for these receptors is unknown. Researchers reported that TCR beta cDNA libraries carried unique molecular identifiers. Each CDR3 protein is one row after TCRdb ran MiXCR on the PCR reads. The table lists some 260,000 distinct CDR3 sequences, 36% of them singletons. The sample comprised blood. The receptors were gathered from a girl under 18 with multiple sclerosis.

This clonotype has at least ten counts. V is TRBV24-1 and J is TRBJ2-1; 9 positions agree with TRBD2. Germline assignment: CDR1 KGHDR and CDR2 SFDVKD. CDR3 length: 17 residues. V was clipped by 3 bases and J by 9 bases; unmatched bases: 14. The CDR3 loop reads CATSDPVGSGRPGEQFF. The DNA for the CDR3 is TGTGCCACCAGTGATCCCGTCGGGAGCGGGAGGCCCGGTGAGCAGTTCTTC.

This clonotype was picked up many times. V and J are TRBV9 and TRBJ2-1, with 8 positions matching TRBD2. This CDR3 has 14 amino acids. Germline V gene sequence: CDR1 SGDLS, CDR2 YYNGEE. The V segment lost 0 bases and the J segment 7 bases; nucleotides outside the gene matches: 3. The CDR3 loop reads CASSVVPGGNEQFF. The CDR3 DNA is TGTGCCAGCAGCGTAGTGCCGGGAGGGAATGAGCAGTTCTTC. Combining the CDR3 with reference TRBV9 and TRBJ2-1 gives the whole variable domain DSGVTQTPKHLITATGQRVTLRCSPRSGDLSVYWYQQSLDQGLQFLIQYYNGEERAKGNILERFSAQQFPDLHSELNLSSLELGDSALYFCASSVVPGGNEQFFGPGTRLTVL.

This clonotype was observed a few times. The rearrangement joins TRBV7-2 to TRBJ1-1; 7 positions match TRBD1. Germline loops: CDR1 SGHTA, CDR2 FQGNSA. V lost 2 bases and J lost 1; bases outside the gene matches: 10. The CDR3 length is 17 residues. In nucleotides, the CDR3 is TGTGCCAGCAGCTTAACACAGGGGTATCCACGGAACACTGAAGCTTTCTTT. Protein product: CASSLTQGYPRNTEAFF.

This clonotype was counted at least ten times. The V and J genes are TRBV6-5 and TRBJ1-2; no clear D gene. This CDR3 spans 12 amino acids. Trimming removed 6 bases at V and 8 bases at J, with 13 bases between. The germline V gene has CDR1 MNHEY and CDR2 SVGAGI. CDR3 DNA sequence: TGTGCCAGCAGCAGAAAGGGTGGGGGCTACACCTTC. Amino acid sequence: CASSRKGGGYTF.

Ten or more counts support this clonotype. The V and J genes are TRBV10-3 and TRBJ2-1; the D is unclear. CDR3 length equals 14 residues. Germline assignment: CDR1 ENHRY and CDR2 SYGVKD. V lost 7 bases to trimming and J lost 1 base, with 11 bases between them. CDR3 DNA: TGTGCCATCAAGGAAGGCAGTTCCTACAATGAGCAGTTCTTC. Translating it yields CAIKEGSSYNEQFF.

This clonotype was recorded at least ten times. The chain recombines TRBV20-1 with TRBJ1-2, with 7 nucleotides matching TRBD1. This CDR3 comprises 18 residues. After removal of 3 bases from V and 4 bases from J, the junction contained 20 bases not matched to a gene. CDR1 is DFQATT and CDR2 is SNEGSKA in the germline V gene (reference sequence). CDR3 coding DNA: TGCAGTGCTAGCCTTGCGGGACAGACGAAGTCGATAGGCTATGGCTACACCTTC. As protein: CSASLAGQTKSIGYGYTF.

This clonotype was observed many times. V is TRBV5-5 and J is TRBJ1-2; D not certain. In germline, CDR1 is SGHKS, CDR2 YYEKEE (reference sequence). This CDR3 is built from 15 residues. Trimming took off 3 bases at V and 4 bases at J, with 16 bases between the two ends. The CDR3 loop reads CASSSSPSYGYGYTF. In nucleotides, the CDR3 is TGTGCCAGCAGCTCATCTCCAAGCTATGGCTATGGCTACACCTTC.

This clonotype was recorded many times. The genes are TRBV14 and TRBJ2-1; 13 nucleotides match TRBD2. The CDR3 covers 20 residues. V shed 0 bases and J 0 bases; nucleotides not matched to a gene: 8. Germline CDR1 reads SGHDN; CDR2 reads FVKESK. This CDR3 reads CASSQDATSGRPSSYNEQFF. For the CDR3, the DNA is TGTGCCAGCAGCCAAGACGCGACTAGCGGGAGGCCGAGCTCCTACAATGAGCAGTTCTTC.

The sample holds many counts of this clonotype. The gene calls are TRBV10-3 and TRBJ2-4; tentative D call: TRBD2 (5 bases). Trimming stripped 2 bases from V and 1 base from J, with 6 bases between. Germline lookup yields CDR1 ENHRY and CDR2 SYGVKD. The CDR3 spans 14 residues. CDR3 region: CAISEGLAKNIQYF. DNA for the CDR3: TGTGCCATCAGTGAGGGACTTGCCAAAAACATTCAGTACTTC.

This clonotype has at least ten counts. J is TRBJ1-2 and V is TRBV27; 7 bases are a match to TRBD1. Per the germline V gene, CDR1 is MNHEY and CDR2 is SMNVEV (reference sequence). The CDR3 sequence is 14 residues long. Trimming cost V 0 bases and J 5 bases; bases outside gene matches: 3. The CDR3 bases are TGTGCCAGCAGTTTATCCGGGACAGTATATGGCTACACCTTC. This translates into CASSLSGTVYGYTF.

This clonotype was detected a few times. The V gene is TRBV5-1, the J gene TRBJ1-1, with 11 bases identical to TRBD1. The CDR3 spans 15 residues. In germline, CDR1 is SGHRS, CDR2 YFSETQ. Unmatched junction bases numbered 7, after V lost 4 bases and J lost 5 bases. CDR3 sequence reads: CASSAGQGAGTEAFF. CDR3 nucleotides: TGCGCCAGCAGCGCTGGACAGGGGGCGGGTACTGAAGCTTTCTTT. Complete variable domain (other parts from reference TRBV5-1 and TRBJ1-1): KAGVTQTPRYLIKTRGQQVTLSCSPISGHRSVSWYQQTPGQGLQFLFEYFSETQRNKGNFPGRFSGRQFSNSRSEMNVSTLELGDSALYLCASSAGQGAGTEAFFGQGTRLTVV.

The genes are TRBV3-1 and TRBJ2-1, with D perhaps given as TRBD1 or TRBD2 (7 bases each). Trimming stripped 3 bases from V and 7 bases from J, with 22 bases between. CDR3 length equals 17 residues. Looked up from germline, CDR1 is LGHDT and CDR2 is YNNKEL (reference sequence). The CDR3 sequence: CASSQYDREYGRNEQFF. In DNA form, the CDR3 reads TGTGCCAGCAGCCAGTACGACAGGGAGTACGGGAGGAATGAGCAGTTCTTC.

The CDR3 sequence: CASSQGTGGRYEQYF. CDR3 bases: TGCGCCAGCAGCCAGGGGACAGGGGGTAGGTACGAGCAGTACTTC. This rearrangement joins TRBV5-1 to TRBJ2-5; TRBD1 agrees at 11 bases. The J call may be in error: the DNA end matches TRBJ2-7 better. The CDR3 has 15 residues. Germline loops: CDR1 SGHRS, CDR2 YFSETQ.

This clonotype has ten or more counts. The rearrangement links TRBV15 to TRBJ2-5; TRBD1 is a possible D gene (5 bases). Germline CDR1 is LNHNV and CDR2 is YYDKDF (reference sequence). This CDR3 region has 17 residues. V was pared by 5 bases and J by 5 bases, with 24 bases between. The DNA for the CDR3 is TGTGCCACCAGCTCGACAGACGGCCTTTTTATTGGGGAGACCCAGTACTTC. Translated: CATSSTDGLFIGETQYF. Full variable domain (outside the CDR3, taken from reference TRBV15 and TRBJ2-5): DAMVIQNPRYQVTQFGKPVTLSCSQTLNHNVMYWYQQKSSQAPKLLFHYYDKDFNNEADTPDNFQSRRPNTSFCFLDIRSPGLGDTAMYLCATSSTDGLFIGETQYFGPGTRLLVL.

This clonotype was seen repeatedly, ten times or more. The chain carries TRBV6-1 and TRBJ2-5; D is ambiguous. This CDR3 contains 12 residues. Germline V gene data show CDR1 as MNHNS and CDR2 as SASEGT. Trimming removed 6 bases at V and 4 bases at J, with 9 bases between. CDR3 coding DNA: TGTGCCAGCAGAGTCCCCGGAGAGACCCAGTACTTC. This codes for CASRVPGETQYF.

Ten or more counts support this clonotype. This sequence joins TRBV7-2 and TRBJ1-2; D not resolved. Trimming pared 0 bases from V and 4 bases from J, leaving 6 bases between. The CDR3 sequence is 13 residues long. Per the germline V gene, CDR1 is SGHTA and CDR2 is FQGNSA. CDR3 bases: TGTGCCAGCAGCTTAGCGCTGTTCTATGGCTACACCTTC. Its protein product is CASSLALFYGYTF.

This clonotype was seen at least ten times. The chain carries TRBV3-1 and TRBJ2-3; D unresolved. V was clipped by 6 bases and J by 4 bases, with 14 bases between them. The CDR3 is made up of 14 amino acids. CDR1 is LGHDT, CDR2 YNNKEL, per germline (reference sequence). CDR3 nucleotides: TGTGCCAGCAGTCTCGCGCAGAGACCAGATACGCAGTATTTT. The encoded protein is CASSLAQRPDTQYF.

The rearrangement links TRBV5-1 to TRBJ1-1; the D gene is possibly TRBD1 (5 bases). CDR1 is SGHRS, CDR2 YFSETQ, per germline. The V and J ends lost 2 bases and 5 bases respectively, with 19 bases between them. The CDR3 consists of 16 residues. CDR3 region: CASSLGVGRRMTEAFF. CDR3 nucleotide sequence: TGCGCCAGCAGCTTAGGGGTCGGGAGACGGATGACTGAAGCTTTCTTT.

This clonotype has only one observation. A much larger clone differs by one base, so this may be a read error. This chain links TRBV5-1 with TRBJ2-1, with a possible D match to TRBD2 (5 bases). Looked up from germline, CDR1 is SGHRS and CDR2 is YFSETQ. V was shortened by 4 bases and J by 7 bases, with 15 bases between the two germline ends. The length of the CDR3 is 14 residues. CDR3 residues: CASSLNGGENEQFF. CDR3 coding DNA: TGCGCCAGCAGCCTGAATGGAGGTGAGAATGAGCAGTTCTTC.

There are many counts of this clonotype. J is TRBJ2-7 and V is TRBV20-1; TRBD1 aligns across 8 bases. Germline CDR1 DFQATT, CDR2 SNEGSKA (reference sequence). The junction had 6 bases not matched to a gene; V was cut back by 3 bases and J by 5 bases. The CDR3 is 13 residues long. The CDR3 region has the DNA TGCAGTGCTAGGGGGGCAGGGGGCCACGAGCAGTACTTC. The encoded protein is CSARGAGGHEQYF.

This clonotype has a handful of counts. V and J are TRBV5-1 and TRBJ1-6, with 7 bases aligning to TRBD1. Germline V gives CDR1 SGHRS, CDR2 YFSETQ. Unmatched junction bases numbered 8, after V lost 4 bases and J lost 7 bases. The CDR3 contains 15 residues. The CDR3 region is CASSPRTGDNSPLHF. In DNA, the CDR3 is TGCGCCAGCAGCCCTCGAACAGGGGACAATTCACCCCTCCACTTT.